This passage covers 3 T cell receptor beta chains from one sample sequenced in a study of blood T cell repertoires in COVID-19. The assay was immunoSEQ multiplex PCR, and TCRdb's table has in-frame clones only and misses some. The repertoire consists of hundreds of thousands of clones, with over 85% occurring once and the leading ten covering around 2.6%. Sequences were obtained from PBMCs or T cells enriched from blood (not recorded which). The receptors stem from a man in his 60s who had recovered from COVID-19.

The CDR3 coding sequence is TGTGCCAGTAGTATAGATCTATTTTTCCGGGACAGGGGGCTCGAAGCTTTCTTT. It yields the protein CASSIDLFFRDRGLEAFF. The chain is built from TRBV19 and TRBJ1-1, with 12 bases matching TRBD1. The V gene end was trimmed by 0 bases and the J gene end by 8 bases; junction bases not matched to a gene: 13. CDR1 is LNHDA, CDR2 SQIVND, per germline (reference sequence). CDR3 length: 18 residues. Combining the CDR3 with reference TRBV19 and TRBJ1-1 gives the whole variable domain DGGITQSPKYLFRKEGQNVTLSCEQNLNHDAMYWYRQDPGQGLRLIYYSQIVNDFQKGDIAEGYSVSREKKESFPLTVTSAQKNPTAFYLCASSIDLFFRDRGLEAFFGQGTRLTVV.

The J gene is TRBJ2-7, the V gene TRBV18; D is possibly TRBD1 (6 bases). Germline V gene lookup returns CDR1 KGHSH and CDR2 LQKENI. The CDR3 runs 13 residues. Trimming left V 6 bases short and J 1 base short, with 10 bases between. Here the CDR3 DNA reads TGTGCCAGCTCGAGTGGACAGTCCTACGAGCAGTACTTC. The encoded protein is CASSSGQSYEQYF.

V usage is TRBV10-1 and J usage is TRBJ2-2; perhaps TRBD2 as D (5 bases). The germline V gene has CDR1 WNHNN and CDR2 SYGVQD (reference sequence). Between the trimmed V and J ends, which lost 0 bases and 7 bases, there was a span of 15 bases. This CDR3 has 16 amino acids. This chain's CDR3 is CASSESIGNSVGELFF. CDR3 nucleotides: TGCGCCAGCAGTGAGTCGATCGGGAATTCGGTCGGGGAGCTGTTTTTT.